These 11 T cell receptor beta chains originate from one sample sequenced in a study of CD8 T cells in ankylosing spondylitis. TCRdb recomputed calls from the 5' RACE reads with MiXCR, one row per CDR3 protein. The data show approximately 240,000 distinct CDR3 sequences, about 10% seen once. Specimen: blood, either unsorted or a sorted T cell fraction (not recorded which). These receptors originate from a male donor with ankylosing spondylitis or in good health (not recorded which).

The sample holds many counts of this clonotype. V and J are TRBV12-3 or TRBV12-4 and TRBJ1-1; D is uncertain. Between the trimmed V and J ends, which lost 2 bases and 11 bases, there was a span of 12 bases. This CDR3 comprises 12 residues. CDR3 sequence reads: CASSLSWDSAFF. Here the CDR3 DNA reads TGTGCCAGCAGTTTATCATGGGATTCTGCTTTCTTT.

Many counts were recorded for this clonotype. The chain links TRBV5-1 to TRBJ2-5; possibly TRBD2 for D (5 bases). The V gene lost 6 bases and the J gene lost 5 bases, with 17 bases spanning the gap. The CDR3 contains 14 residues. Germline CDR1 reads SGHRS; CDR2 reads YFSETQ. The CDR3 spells CASNSGPPGETQYF. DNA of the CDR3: TGCGCCAGCAACTCCGGGCCCCCGGGGGAGACCCAGTACTTC.

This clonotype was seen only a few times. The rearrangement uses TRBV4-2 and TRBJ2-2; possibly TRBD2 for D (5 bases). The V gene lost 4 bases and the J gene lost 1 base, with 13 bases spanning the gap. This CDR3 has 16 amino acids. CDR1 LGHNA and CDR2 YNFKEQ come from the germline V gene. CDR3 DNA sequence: TGTGCCAGCAGCCGAGGCGGGTTCGGGAACACCGGGGAGCTGTTTTTT. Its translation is CASSRGGFGNTGELFF.

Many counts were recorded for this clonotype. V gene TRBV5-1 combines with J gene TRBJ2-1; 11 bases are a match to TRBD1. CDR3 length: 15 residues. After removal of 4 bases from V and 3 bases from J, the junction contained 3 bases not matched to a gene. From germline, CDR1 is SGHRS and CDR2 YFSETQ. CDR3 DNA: TGCGCCAGCAGCCCGGGACAGGGGGACTACAATGAGCAGTTCTTC. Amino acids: CASSPGQGDYNEQFF.

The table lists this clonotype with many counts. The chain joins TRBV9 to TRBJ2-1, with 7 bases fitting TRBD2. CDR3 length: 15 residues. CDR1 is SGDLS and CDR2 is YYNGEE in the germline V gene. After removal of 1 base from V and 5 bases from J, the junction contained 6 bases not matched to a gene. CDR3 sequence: CASSVLLATNNEQFF. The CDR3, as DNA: TGTGCCAGCAGCGTATTACTAGCGACGAACAATGAGCAGTTCTTC.

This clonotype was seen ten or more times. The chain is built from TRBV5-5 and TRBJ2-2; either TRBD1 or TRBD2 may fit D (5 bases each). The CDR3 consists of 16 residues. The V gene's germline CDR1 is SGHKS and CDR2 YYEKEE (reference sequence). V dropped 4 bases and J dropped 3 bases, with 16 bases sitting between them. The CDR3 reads CASSLLAGADTGELFF. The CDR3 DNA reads TGTGCCAGCAGCCTTCTCGCCGGGGCGGACACCGGGGAGCTGTTTTTT. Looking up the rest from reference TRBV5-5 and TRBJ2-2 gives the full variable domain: DAGVTQSPTHLIKTRGQQVTLRCSPISGHKSVSWYQQVLGQGPQFIFQYYEKEERGRGNFPDRFSARQFPNYSSELNVNALLLGDSALYLCASSLLAGADTGELFFGEGSRLTVL.

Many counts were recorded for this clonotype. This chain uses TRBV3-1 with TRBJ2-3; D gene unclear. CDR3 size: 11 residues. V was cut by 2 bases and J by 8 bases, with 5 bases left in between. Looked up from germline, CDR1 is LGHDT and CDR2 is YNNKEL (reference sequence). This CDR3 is CASSQLGTQYF. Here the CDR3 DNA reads TGTGCCAGCAGCCAATTAGGTACGCAGTATTTT.

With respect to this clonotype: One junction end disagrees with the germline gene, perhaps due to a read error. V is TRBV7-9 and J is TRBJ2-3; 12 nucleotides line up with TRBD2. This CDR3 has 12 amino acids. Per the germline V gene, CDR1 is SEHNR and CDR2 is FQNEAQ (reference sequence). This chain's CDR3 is CASSLTSGGLSF. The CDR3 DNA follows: TGTGCCAGCAGCCTGACTAGCGGGGGCCTCTCTTTT.

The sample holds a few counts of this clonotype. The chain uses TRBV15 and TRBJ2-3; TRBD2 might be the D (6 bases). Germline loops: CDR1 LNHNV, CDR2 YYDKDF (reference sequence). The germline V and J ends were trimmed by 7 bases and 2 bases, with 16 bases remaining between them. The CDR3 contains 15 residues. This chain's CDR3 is CATNLFGGVTDTQYF. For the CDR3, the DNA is TGTGCCACCAACCTCTTCGGGGGAGTCACAGATACGCAGTATTTT.

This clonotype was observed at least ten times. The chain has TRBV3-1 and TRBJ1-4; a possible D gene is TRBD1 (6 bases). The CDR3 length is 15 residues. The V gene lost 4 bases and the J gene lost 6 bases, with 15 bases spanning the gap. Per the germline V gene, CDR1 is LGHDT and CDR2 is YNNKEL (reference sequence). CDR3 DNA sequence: TGTGCCAGCAGCCCAGTCGACAGGACAGATGAAAAACTGTTTTTT. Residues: CASSPVDRTDEKLFF.

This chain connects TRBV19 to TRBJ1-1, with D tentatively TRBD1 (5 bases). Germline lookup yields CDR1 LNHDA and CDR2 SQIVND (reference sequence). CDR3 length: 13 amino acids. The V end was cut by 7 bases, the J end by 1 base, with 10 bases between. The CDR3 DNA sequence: TGTGCCAGTAAAGAGGGGACGAACACTGAAGCTTTCTTT. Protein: CASKEGTNTEAFF.